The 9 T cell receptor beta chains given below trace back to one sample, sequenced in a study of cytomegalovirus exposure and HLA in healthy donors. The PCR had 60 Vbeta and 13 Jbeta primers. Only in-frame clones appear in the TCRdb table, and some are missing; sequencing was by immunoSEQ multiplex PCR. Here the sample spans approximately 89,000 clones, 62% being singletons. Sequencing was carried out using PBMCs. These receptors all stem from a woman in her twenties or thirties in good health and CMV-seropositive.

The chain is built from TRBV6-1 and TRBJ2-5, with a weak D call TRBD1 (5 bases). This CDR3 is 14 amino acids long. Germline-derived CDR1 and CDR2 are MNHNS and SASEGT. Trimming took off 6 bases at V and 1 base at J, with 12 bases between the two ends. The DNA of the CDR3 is TGTGCCAGCAGACCCCGACAGCTCCAAGAGACCCAGTACTTC. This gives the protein CASRPRQLQETQYF.

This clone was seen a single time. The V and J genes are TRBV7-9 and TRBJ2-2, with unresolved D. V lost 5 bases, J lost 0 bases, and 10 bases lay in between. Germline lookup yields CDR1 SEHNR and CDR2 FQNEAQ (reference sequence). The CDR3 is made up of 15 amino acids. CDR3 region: CASSHGIANTGELFF. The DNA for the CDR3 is TGTGCCAGCAGCCACGGTATCGCGAACACCGGGGAGCTGTTTTTT. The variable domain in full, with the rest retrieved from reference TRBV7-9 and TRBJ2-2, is DTGVSQNPRHKITKRGQNVTFRCDPISEHNRLYWYRQTLGQGPEFLTYFQNEAQLEKSRLLSDRFSAERPKGSFSTLEIQRTEQGDSAMYLCASSHGIANTGELFFGEGSRLTVL.

The CDR3: CASSGGRPFVRGNTQYF. In nucleotides, the CDR3 is TGCGCCAGCAGTGGTGGTAGGCCCTTCGTTCGAGGGAATACGCAGTATTTT. This sequence joins TRBV10-1 and TRBJ2-3, with D perhaps TRBD2 (5 bases). Germline CDR1 reads WNHNN; CDR2 reads SYGVQD (reference sequence). V dropped 4 bases and J dropped 7 bases, with 24 bases sitting between them. This CDR3 contains 17 residues.

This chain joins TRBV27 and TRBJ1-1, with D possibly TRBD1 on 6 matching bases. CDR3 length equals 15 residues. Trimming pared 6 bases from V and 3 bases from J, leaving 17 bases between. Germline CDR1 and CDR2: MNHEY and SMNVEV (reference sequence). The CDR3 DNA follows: TGTGCCAGCAGCCTTGCGACTTCAGGGGACACTGAAGCTTTCTTT. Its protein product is CASSLATSGDTEAFF.

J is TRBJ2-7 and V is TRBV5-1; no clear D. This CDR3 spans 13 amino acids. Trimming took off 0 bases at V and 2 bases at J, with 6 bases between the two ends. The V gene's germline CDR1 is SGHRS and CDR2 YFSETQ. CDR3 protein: CASSLDQTYEQYF. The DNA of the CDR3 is TGCGCCAGCAGCTTGGATCAGACCTACGAGCAGTACTTC.

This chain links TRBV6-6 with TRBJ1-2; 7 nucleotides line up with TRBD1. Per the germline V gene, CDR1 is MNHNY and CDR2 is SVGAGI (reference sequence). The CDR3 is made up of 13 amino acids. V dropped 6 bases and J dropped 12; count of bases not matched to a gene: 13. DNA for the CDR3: TGTGCCAGCAGCCCTAACCCCGGACAGGAGGACACCTTC. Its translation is CASSPNPGQEDTF.

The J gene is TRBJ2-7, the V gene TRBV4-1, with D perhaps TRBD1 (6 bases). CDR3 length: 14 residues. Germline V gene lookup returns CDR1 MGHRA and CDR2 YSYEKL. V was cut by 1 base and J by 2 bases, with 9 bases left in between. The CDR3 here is CASSQGTDAYEQYF. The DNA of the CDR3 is TGCGCCAGCAGCCAAGGGACAGACGCCTACGAGCAGTACTTC.

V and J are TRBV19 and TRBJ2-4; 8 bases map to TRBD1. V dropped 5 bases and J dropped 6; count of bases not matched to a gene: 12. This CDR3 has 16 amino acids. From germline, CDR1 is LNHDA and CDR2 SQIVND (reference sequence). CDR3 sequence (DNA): TGTGCCAGTAGTGACAACCCAGGGGGCGGCGGAAACATTCAGTACTTC. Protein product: CASSDNPGGGGNIQYF.

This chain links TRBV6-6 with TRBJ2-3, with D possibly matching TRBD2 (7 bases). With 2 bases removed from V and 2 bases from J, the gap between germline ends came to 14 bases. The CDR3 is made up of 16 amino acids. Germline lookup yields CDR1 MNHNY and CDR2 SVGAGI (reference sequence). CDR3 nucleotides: TGTGCCAGCAGTTACGAGGGGGGGGCCTTCACAGATACGCAGTATTTT. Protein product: CASSYEGGAFTDTQYF.